This is a list of T cell receptor beta chains from one sample in a study of T-cell memory formation after mild COVID-19. TCRdb independently ran MiXCR on the 5' RACE reads; one entry per CDR3 protein. The data contain approximately 89,000 distinct CDR3 sequences, around 27% of them singletons. Sequencing was done on a sample of PBMCs or a T cell subset sorted from them (not recorded which). Receptors were obtained from a man between 18 and 29 years old who had mild COVID-19 (a few samples of this study predate the infection). Cell type and time point are not known. Both conserved end residues are part of each CDR3. Clone size appears in some rows only: once, few, many, or a class for an expanded clone.

clone_size | j_call | v_call | cdr3_aa
many | TRBJ2-3 | TRBV29-1 | CSVEDRGRSTDTQYF
large | TRBJ1-2 | TRBV6-5 | CASSLYTGTPNGYTF
- | TRBJ1-2 | TRBV6-6 | CASSYSISGYYGYTF
- | TRBJ2-7 | TRBV11-1 | CASSLMGYEQYF
- | TRBJ2-7 | TRBV11-3 | CASSPQGKGTEQYF
- | TRBJ1-2 | TRBV10-3 | CAISEALHGGAGDYGYTF
few | TRBJ1-2 | TRBV6-6 | CASSSSGTSVGYTF
few | TRBJ1-5 | TRBV6-2/TRBV6-3 | CASSWTGDMAGNQPQHF
- | TRBJ2-5 | TRBV4-1 | CASSQDYPSGGTREETQYF
- | TRBJ2-3 | TRBV6-2/TRBV6-3 | CASSSLTGALTDTQYF
- | TRBJ1-2 | TRBV6-5 | CASTATGTGHYGYTF
few | TRBJ2-1 | TRBV6-5 | CASSYSGSRNDEQFF
many | TRBJ2-3 | TRBV5-1 | CASSLGGADTQYF
- | TRBJ1-1 | TRBV20-1 | CSARGIGNTEAFF
- | TRBJ2-2 | TRBV4-3 | CASSQDRRGPVLDTGELFF
few | TRBJ2-1 | TRBV7-9 | CASSSGSRNEQFF
few | TRBJ2-5 | TRBV7-9 | CASSLSTGFVTQYF
many | TRBJ2-1 | TRBV4-3 | CASSPGTSAYNEQFF
- | TRBJ2-3 | TRBV7-9 | CASSLATSDTQYF
few | TRBJ2-1 | TRBV5-1 | CASSLVEGSNEQFF
many | TRBJ2-2 | TRBV7-8 | CASSPRGAGGTGELFF
- | TRBJ2-2 | TRBV24-1 | CATSPGTANTGELFF
- | TRBJ1-1 | TRBV11-2 | CASSLVSQPRLTRAFF
few | TRBJ2-1 | TRBV20-1 | CSARDGGSYNEQFF